The 32 T cell receptor beta chains presented below share a single source sample, sequenced in a study of blood T cells in healthy people across ages. Next came a second PCR, run for about 7 to 12 cycles, which used a sample-barcoded 5' primer along with a J-beta primer mix. TCRdb called the 5' RACE reads again in MiXCR, with one record for every CDR3 protein. The sample comprises more than 450,000 distinct CDR3 sequences, about a quarter of which are singletons, and roughly 3.5% rests with the top ten. The same sample was also used in a study of T cells of mothers and their children.

Sequencing was done on a sample of blood. The receptors come from a boy aged 2 to 10 in good health.

The sample holds a few counts of this clonotype. The V gene is TRBV30, the J gene TRBJ2-5, with D unresolved. The CDR3 totals 15 residues. Trimming removed 2 bases at V and 0 bases at J, with 13 bases between. The germline CDR1 and CDR2 sequences are GTSNPN and SVGIG (reference sequence). CDR3 sequence: CAWSKGGNYQETQYF. Written as DNA, the CDR3 is TGTGCCTGGAGTAAGGGCGGCAATTACCAAGAGACCCAGTACTTC.

On this clonotype: This may arise from a read error, as a much more abundant clone is one base away. The chain employs TRBV6-6 and TRBJ2-7; D is unresolved. The germline V gene encodes CDR1 MNHNY and CDR2 SVGAGI (reference sequence). The CDR3 sequence is 14 residues long. The CDR3 DNA follows: TGTGCCAGCAGTTACTTCGGACCACCCTACGTGCAGTACTTC. This gives the protein CASSYFGPPYVQYF.

The chain uses TRBV3-1 and TRBJ2-3, with D perhaps matching TRBD1 or TRBD2 (7 bases each). The CDR3 is 16 amino acids. Germline V gene lookup returns CDR1 LGHDT and CDR2 YNNKEL (reference sequence). The V gene lost 4 bases and the J gene lost 0 bases, with 14 bases spanning the gap. CDR3 region: CASSRQRGQSTDTQYF. In nucleotides, the CDR3 is TGTGCCAGCAGCCGCCAGCGGGGACAGAGCACAGATACGCAGTATTTT.

In this sample, this clonotype turned up a few times. The rearrangement joins TRBV3-1 to TRBJ2-5; D is possibly TRBD1 (5 bases). The CDR3 contains 14 residues. Trimming shortened V by 3 bases and J by 5 bases, and 13 bases separated the two germline ends. Germline V CDR1 and CDR2: LGHDT, YNNKEL (reference sequence). The CDR3 DNA follows: TGTGCCAGCAGCCACCTCAACAGACAGGAGACCCAGTACTTC. Protein sequence: CASSHLNRQETQYF.

This clonotype was observed a few times. CDR3 amino acids: CASSRAGTSNQPQHF. CDR3 nucleotide sequence: TGTGCCAGCAGCAGAGCAGGGACGAGCAATCAGCCCCAGCATTTT. The chain recombines TRBV7-8 with TRBJ1-5; possibly TRBD1 for D (5 bases). The V end lost 5 bases, the J end lost 1 base, and 12 bases lay between the germline ends. Per germline, CDR1 SGHVS and CDR2 FQNEAQ. This CDR3 is 15 amino acids long. The complete variable domain, with remaining parts taken from reference TRBV7-8 and TRBJ1-5, reads GAGVSQSPRYKVAKRGQDVALRCDPISGHVSLFWYQQALGQGPEFLTYFQNEAQLDKSGLPSDRFFAERPEGSVSTLKIQRTQQEDSAVYLCASSRAGTSNQPQHFGDGTRLSIL.

This clonotype was observed a handful of times. J is TRBJ1-2 and V is TRBV6-5, with TRBD1 as a possible D gene (5 bases). The length of the CDR3 is 13 residues. Germline CDR1 is MNHEY and CDR2 is SVGAGI. Trimming shortened V by 5 bases and J by 5 bases, and 12 bases separated the two germline ends. CDR3 sequence: CASSRTLTYGYTF. The CDR3 DNA reads as TGTGCCAGCAGTCGGACACTTACGTATGGCTACACCTTC.

This clonotype has a handful of counts. This chain connects TRBV12-3 or TRBV12-4 to TRBJ2-1, with TRBD2 matching over 16 bases. V gave up 3 bases and J gave up 9 bases; unmatched junction bases: 20. The CDR3 sequence is 21 residues long. The CDR3: CASSFYRRGTSGGAFDFEQFF. The CDR3 DNA reads as TGTGCCAGCAGTTTCTATAGGAGGGGGACTAGCGGGGGGGCTTTCGATTTTGAGCAGTTCTTC.

The rearrangement joins TRBV3-1 to TRBJ2-7; unclear D gene. CDR3 length: 13 residues. Germline V gives CDR1 LGHDT, CDR2 YNNKEL (reference sequence). V lost 1 base and J 2 bases, leaving 6 bases between the germline ends. CDR3: CASSQGNAYEQYF. CDR3 DNA sequence: TGTGCCAGCAGCCAAGGAAACGCCTACGAGCAGTACTTC.

This rearrangement joins TRBV29-1 to TRBJ2-1, with 8 bases aligning to TRBD1. The closer fit of TRBJ2-7 to the DNA end suggests the J call may be wrong. Germline CDR1 SQVTM, CDR2 ANQGSEA. This CDR3 comprises 15 residues. This chain's CDR3 is CSVLPDRGQHDEQYF. The CDR3 nucleotides read TGCAGCGTCCTACCCGACAGGGGACAGCATGACGAGCAGTACTTC.

This clonotype was seen only a few times. The chain uses TRBV14 and TRBJ2-1; 8 positions agree with TRBD2. J was trimmed by 6 bases and V by 0 bases; bases with no gene match: 4. The CDR3 spans 15 residues. Germline CDR1 reads SGHDN; CDR2 reads FVKESK. The CDR3 DNA reads as TGTGCCAGCAGCCAAGAGTTAGCGGGGCTCAATGAGCAGTTCTTC. Its translation: CASSQELAGLNEQFF.

The chain combines TRBV4-3 with TRBJ1-2; D is possibly TRBD1 (6 bases). In germline, CDR1 is LGHNA, CDR2 YSLEER. The CDR3 consists of 14 residues. V lost 1 base and J lost 5, with 11 bases in between. The CDR3 region is CASSQAGVSYGYTF. The CDR3 DNA sequence: TGCGCCAGCAGCCAAGCAGGGGTTTCATATGGCTACACCTTC.

In DNA, the CDR3 is TGCGCCAGCAGATCGGACTCCGGGCCTCAAGAGACCCAGTACTTC. Translation gives CASRSDSGPQETQYF. The gene calls are TRBV5-1 and TRBJ2-5; possibly TRBD2 for D (5 bases). This CDR3 contains 15 residues. V was shortened by 5 bases and J by 2 bases, with 16 bases between the two germline ends. Germline V gene lookup returns CDR1 SGHRS and CDR2 YFSETQ.

V is TRBV7-9 and J is TRBJ2-5, with D uncertain. With 5 bases removed from V and 3 bases from J, the gap between germline ends came to 13 bases. This CDR3 has 14 amino acids. The germline V gene encodes CDR1 SEHNR and CDR2 FQNEAQ (reference sequence). The CDR3 DNA is TGTGCCAGCAGCCCCCGTGCGTTCGAAGAGACCCAGTACTTC. As protein: CASSPRAFEETQYF.

This clonotype was counted only a few times. This rearrangement joins TRBV5-1 to TRBJ2-7, with a tentative D call TRBD1 (6 bases). The germline V and J ends were trimmed by 0 bases and 2 bases, with 21 bases remaining between them. Germline V CDR1 and CDR2: SGHRS, YFSETQ. The length of the CDR3 is 18 residues. CDR3 in amino acids: CASSLAAGAPTYTYEQYF. The CDR3 DNA reads as TGCGCCAGCAGCTTGGCAGCAGGGGCCCCAACCTACACCTACGAGCAGTACTTC.

This chain links TRBV12-3 or TRBV12-4 with TRBJ1-5, with 8 bases fitting TRBD1. The CDR3 is 15 residues long. V was pared by 4 bases and J by 2 bases, with 4 bases of the junction left unmatched. The chain's CDR3 is CASSSQQGGNQPQHF. CDR3 nucleotides: TGTGCCAGCAGTTCCCAACAGGGGGGCAATCAGCCCCAGCATTTT.

This chain uses TRBV11-2 with TRBJ2-1, with 7 bases aligning to TRBD2. Germline V lookup: CDR1 SGHAT, CDR2 FQNNGV. There are 16 residues in the CDR3. The V gene end was trimmed by 1 base and the J gene end by 3 bases; junction bases not matched to a gene: 6. The CDR3 reads CASSLVVGGFYNEQFF. CDR3 DNA sequence: TGTGCCAGCAGCTTAGTGGTGGGGGGGTTCTACAATGAGCAGTTCTTC.

This clonotype has a handful of counts. The chain links TRBV18 to TRBJ2-5, with 9 bases identical to TRBD2. Germline V gene lookup returns CDR1 KGHSH and CDR2 LQKENI. This CDR3 contains 14 residues. Germline trimming cut 6 bases from V and 5 bases from J; bases unmatched to any gene: 7. This CDR3 is CASSLSGSGETQYF. The CDR3 nucleotides read TGTGCCAGCTCCCTTAGCGGGAGTGGTGAGACCCAGTACTTC. The whole variable domain, remainder taken from reference TRBV18 and TRBJ2-5, is NAGVMQNPRHLVRRRGQEARLRCSPMKGHSHVYWYRQLPEEGLKFMVYLQKENIIDESGMPKERFSAEFPKEGPSILRIQQVVRGDSAAYFCASSLSGSGETQYFGPGTRLLVL.

The table lists this clonotype with a few counts. This rearrangement joins TRBV27 to TRBJ2-7; 10 positions match TRBD1. The germline CDR1 and CDR2 sequences are MNHEY and SMNVEV (reference sequence). The junction had 7 bases not matched to a gene; V was cut back by 5 bases and J by 3 bases. The CDR3 runs to 15 residues. The CDR3 coding sequence is TGTGCCAGCAGTCCCGACAGGGGGCCGAACTACGAGCAGTACTTC. Protein product: CASSPDRGPNYEQYF.

CDR3 sequence: CASSLVGLGNSPLHF. The CDR3 DNA reads as TGTGCCAGCAGCTTAGTCGGGCTCGGGAATTCACCCCTCCACTTT. The chain combines TRBV11-2 with TRBJ1-6; D is unresolved. Trimming stripped 1 base from V and 7 bases from J, with 11 bases between. The CDR3 has 15 amino acids. CDR1 is SGHAT and CDR2 is FQNNGV in the germline V gene.

The rearrangement joins TRBV11-2 to TRBJ2-4, with D perhaps TRBD1 (6 bases). The V gene lost 0 bases and the J gene lost 3 bases, with 12 bases spanning the gap. Germline-derived CDR1 and CDR2 are SGHAT and FQNNGV. The CDR3 spans 16 residues. CDR3 sequence: CASSLEEGVRKNIQYF. In DNA form, the CDR3 reads TGTGCCAGCAGCTTAGAAGAGGGGGTGCGCAAAAACATTCAGTACTTC. Full variable domain (missing parts from reference TRBV11-2 and TRBJ2-4): EAGVAQSPRYKIIEKRQSVAFWCNPISGHATLYWYQQILGQGPKLLIQFQNNGVVDDSQLPKDRFSAERLKGVDSTLKIQPAKLEDSAVYLCASSLEEGVRKNIQYFGAGTRLSVL.

This chain connects TRBV7-9 to TRBJ2-7, with a tentative D call TRBD1 (6 bases). The length of the CDR3 is 15 residues. V was trimmed by 8 bases and J by 3 bases, leaving 20 bases between them. CDR1 and CDR2 from the germline V gene are SEHNR and FQNEAQ (reference sequence). This CDR3 is CASGSYRGQSYEQYF. The CDR3 coding sequence is TGTGCCAGCGGCTCTTATCGCGGACAGAGCTACGAGCAGTACTTC.

In its sample, this clonotype was seen a few times. The chain joins TRBV5-5 to TRBJ2-3, with a tentative D call TRBD2 (7 bases). The CDR3 spans 16 residues. V lost 4 bases to trimming and J lost 1 base, with 16 bases between them. CDR1 is SGHKS, CDR2 YYEKEE, per germline (reference sequence). CDR3 in DNA: TGTGCCAGCAGCCGTGCGGGGGCTAGCGGCACAGATACGCAGTATTTT. Protein: CASSRAGASGTDTQYF.

The chain has TRBV20-1 and TRBJ2-7; 10 positions agree with TRBD2. CDR1 and CDR2 (germline): DFQATT, SNEGSKA (reference sequence). This CDR3 is 16 amino acids long. The ends lost 2 bases at V and 2 bases at J; junction bases unmatched: 9. The CDR3 sequence is CSARLVAGGSPYEQYF. For the CDR3, the DNA is TGCAGTGCTAGACTTGTAGCGGGAGGCTCTCCCTACGAGCAGTACTTC.

The CDR3 protein is CASSLEGQGYEQYF. Written as DNA, the CDR3 is TGTGCCAGCAGCTTAGAGGGACAGGGCTACGAGCAGTACTTC. V is TRBV7-8 and J is TRBJ2-1, with TRBD1 matching 9 bases. Near its end, the DNA agrees better with TRBJ2-7, so the J call may be wrong. CDR3 size: 14 residues. The germline V gene has CDR1 SGHVS and CDR2 FQNEAQ.

The rearrangement links TRBV11-2 to TRBJ1-2; the D gene is possibly TRBD1 (6 bases). Trimming shortened V by 3 bases and J by 9 bases, and 8 bases separated the two germline ends. Germline V gene data show CDR1 as SGHAT and CDR2 as FQNNGV. CDR3 length: 11 amino acids. CDR3 in amino acids: CASSLGDSYTF. DNA of the CDR3: TGTGCCAGCAGCTTGGGGGACAGCTACACCTTC.

In its sample, this clonotype was seen a few times. The genes are TRBV12-3 or TRBV12-4 and TRBJ2-3, with a tentative D call TRBD1 (5 bases). Deletions cut 3 bases from V and 0 bases from J, with 7 bases between. This CDR3 has 14 amino acids. The CDR3 spells CASSFGASTDTQYF. The CDR3 DNA reads as TGTGCCAGCAGTTTTGGGGCTAGCACAGATACGCAGTATTTT.

CDR3 DNA sequence: TGTGCCAGCTCACCACCGGCTAGCGGGAGCCGTAGTGAGCAGTTCTTC. It is translated as CASSPPASGSRSEQFF. This chain connects TRBV18 to TRBJ2-1, with 10 bases lining up with TRBD2. Germline values: CDR1 KGHSH, CDR2 LQKENI. CDR3 length: 16 residues. Trimming removed 0 bases from V and 9 bases from J; junction bases left unmatched: 8.

The rearrangement joins TRBV6-6 to TRBJ2-7; 8 nucleotides line up with TRBD2. Per the germline V gene, CDR1 is MNHNY and CDR2 is SVGAGI (reference sequence). The CDR3 contains 12 residues. V lost 5 bases to trimming and J lost 3 bases; unmatched junction nucleotides: 0. CDR3 amino acids: CASSREGYEQYF. For the CDR3, the DNA is TGTGCCAGCAGTCGGGAGGGCTACGAGCAGTACTTC.

The genes are TRBV20-1 and TRBJ2-3; 16 positions match TRBD2. The CDR3 has 18 residues. The V gene end was trimmed by 3 bases and the J gene end by 7 bases; junction bases not matched to a gene: 13. Germline loops: CDR1 DFQATT, CDR2 SNEGSKA (reference sequence). In nucleotides, the CDR3 is TGCAGTGCTAGCGACCCGGGACTAGCGGGAGGGCTGCTGAATACGCAGTATTTT. It codes for CSASDPGLAGGLLNTQYF.

The rearrangement uses TRBV21-1 and TRBJ2-4; the tabulated D call, TRBD1, remains unverified against the DNA. TRBV21-1 is a listed pseudogene. CDR3 length: 16 amino acids. The CDR3: CASNRGTVDVKNIQYF. The CDR3 region has the DNA TGTGCCAGCAATCGGGGGACAGTGGATGTCAAAAACATTCAGTACTTC.

The chain recombines TRBV12-3 or TRBV12-4 with TRBJ1-2; D unresolved. The CDR3 length is 13 residues. Trimming took off 5 bases at V and 3 bases at J, with 10 bases between the two ends. CDR3 protein: CASSPGVDYGYTF. The CDR3 bases are TGTGCCAGCAGTCCCGGGGTCGACTATGGCTACACCTTC.

This clonotype appeared a few times. The CDR3 sequence is CASSRQLLNQPQHF. The CDR3 nucleotides read TGTGCCAGCAGTCGACAGTTACTAAATCAGCCCCAGCATTTT. The rearrangement uses TRBV6-2 or TRBV6-3 and TRBJ1-5, with D perhaps TRBD1 (5 bases). Germline V CDR1 and CDR2: MNHEY, SVGEGT. The CDR3 has 14 residues. The ends were cut back, 5 bases at V and 4 bases at J, with 12 bases in the middle.